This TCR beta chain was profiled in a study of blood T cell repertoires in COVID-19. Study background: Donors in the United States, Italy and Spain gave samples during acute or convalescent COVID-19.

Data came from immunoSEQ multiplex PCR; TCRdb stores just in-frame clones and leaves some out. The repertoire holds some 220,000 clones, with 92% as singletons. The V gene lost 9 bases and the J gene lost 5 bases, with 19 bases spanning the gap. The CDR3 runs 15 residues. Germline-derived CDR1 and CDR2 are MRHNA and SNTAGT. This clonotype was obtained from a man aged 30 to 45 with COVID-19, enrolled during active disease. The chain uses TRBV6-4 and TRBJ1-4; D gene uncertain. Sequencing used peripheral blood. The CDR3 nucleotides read TGTGCCAGTAGAGCACCGAGACACCGCAATGAAAAACTGTTTTTT. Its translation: CASRAPRHRNEKLFF.